The 19 T cell receptor beta chains below all came from one sample that was sequenced in a study of vaccination and CD4 T cells after COVID-19. An Oncomine TCR Beta short-read assay was used to sequence the DNA from cultured CD4+ T cells. TCRdb analysed the PCR reads with MiXCR anew, one entry per CDR3 protein. The sample lists about 14,000 distinct CDR3 sequences, about 53% occurring once. The treatment here: roughly 10-day PBMC culture with coronavirus spike peptide pools or control peptides (ViraFEST assay). For these TCRs, the target antigens are not known. The sequenced sample was CD4+ T cells from blood, cultured in vitro, obtained before SARS-CoV-2 vaccination. The origin of the receptors is a human donor who had recovered from COVID-19.

This chain connects TRBV29-1 to TRBJ2-7; 7 bases match TRBD2. The V and J ends lost 7 bases and 0 bases, in that order; junction bases with no gene match: 9. The CDR3 extends over 14 amino acids. The germline V gene has CDR1 SQVTM and CDR2 ANQGSEA. CDR3 residues: CSASRGSHSYEQYF. As DNA, the CDR3 is TGCAGCGCATCGCGGGGGTCCCACTCCTACGAGCAGTACTTC.

The chain couples TRBV14 to TRBJ1-6; tentatively, D is TRBD1 (5 bases). The CDR3 loop spans 15 amino acids. The V gene lost 3 bases and the J gene lost 6 bases, with 12 bases spanning the gap. Germline V gene lookup returns CDR1 SGHDN and CDR2 FVKESK. The CDR3 sequence: CASSQGRSLNSPLHF. DNA for the CDR3: TGTGCCAGCAGCCAGGGACGGTCCCTTAATTCACCCCTCCACTTT.

V and J are TRBV3-1 and TRBJ2-5; possibly TRBD1 or TRBD2 for D (5 bases each). Trimming took off 3 bases at V and 6 bases at J, with 11 bases between the two ends. The CDR3 covers 13 residues. CDR1 is LGHDT, CDR2 YNNKEL, per germline (reference sequence). In DNA, the CDR3 is TGTGCCAGCAGCCATGGGGGTAGGAAGACCCAGTACTTC. Its translation is CASSHGGRKTQYF.

The rearrangement joins TRBV12-1 to TRBJ2-2. TRBV12-1 is a listed pseudogene. The CDR3 length is 14 residues. CDR3 sequence (DNA): TGTGCCAGCAGCTTTCTCCAGCGCACCGGGGAGCTGTTTTTT. Translated: CASSFLQRTGELFF.

This chain connects TRBV20-1 to TRBJ2-3, with TRBD2 identical over 9 bases. The CDR3 runs 16 residues. The germline V gene encodes CDR1 DFQATT and CDR2 SNEGSKA (reference sequence). The V segment lost 6 bases and the J segment 4 bases; nucleotides outside the gene matches: 14. The CDR3 region is CSALESGSGSSDTQYF. The CDR3 DNA follows: TGCAGTGCCCTTGAGTCAGGTAGCGGGAGCTCAGATACGCAGTATTTT.

The chain links TRBV7-2 to TRBJ2-3, with 12 positions matching TRBD1. V dropped 3 bases and J dropped 4; count of bases not matched to a gene: 5. This CDR3 has 16 residues. Germline values: CDR1 SGHTA, CDR2 FQGNSA. DNA of the CDR3: TGTGCCAGCAGCTTTCCGGGACAGGGGGCCGCAGATACGCAGTATTTT. This encodes CASSFPGQGAADTQYF. The full variable domain, completed using reference TRBV7-2 and TRBJ2-3, is GAGVSQSPSNKVTEKGKDVELRCDPISGHTALYWYRQSLGQGLEFLIYFQGNSAPDKSGLPSDRFSAERTGGSVSTLTIQRTQQEDSAVYLCASSFPGQGAADTQYFGPGTRLTVL.

The V and J genes are TRBV30 and TRBJ1-6; TRBD1 is a possible D gene (5 bases). The CDR3 contains 16 residues. Germline assignment: CDR1 GTSNPN and CDR2 SVGIG (reference sequence). With 4 bases removed from V and 0 bases from J, the gap between germline ends came to 13 bases. The chain's CDR3 is CAWTRQTGSYNSPLHF. The CDR3 DNA reads TGTGCCTGGACCCGTCAAACAGGCTCCTATAATTCACCCCTCCACTTT.

This clonotype has more than one count but fewer than ten. The V gene is TRBV7-2, the J gene TRBJ2-3; 7 positions match TRBD1. The CDR3 covers 15 residues. With V trimmed by 4 bases and J by 0 bases, 4 bases remained unmatched. The germline V gene encodes CDR1 SGHTA and CDR2 FQGNSA. Here the CDR3 reads CASSWTGQSTDTQYF. In DNA, the CDR3 is TGTGCCAGCAGCTGGACGGGACAGAGCACAGATACGCAGTATTTT.

Only a few counts were recorded for this clonotype. The gene calls are TRBV20-1 and TRBJ1-2; D is possibly TRBD1 (6 bases). V was trimmed by 1 base and J by 6 bases, leaving 18 bases between them. Germline CDR1 DFQATT, CDR2 SNEGSKA (reference sequence). This CDR3 has 15 amino acids. Here the CDR3 reads CSARVPPTGGDGYTF. The DNA of the CDR3 is TGCAGTGCTAGAGTCCCACCGACAGGAGGGGATGGCTACACCTTC.

This clonotype was seen more than once but under ten times. The chain combines TRBV6-1 with TRBJ1-1; D is undetermined. This CDR3 contains 12 residues. Germline loops: CDR1 MNHNS, CDR2 SASEGT. Trimming took off 6 bases at V and 1 base at J, with 6 bases between the two ends. The CDR3 sequence: CASRRWNTEAFF. The CDR3 nucleotides read TGTGCCAGCAGACGTTGGAACACTGAAGCTTTCTTT.

The chain employs TRBV28 and TRBJ2-7; no reliable D call. The germline gives CDR1 MDHEN, CDR2 SYDVKM. V gave up 2 bases and J gave up 4 bases, with 18 bases separating them. This CDR3 has 16 amino acids. The CDR3 protein is CASSLPRTPTKYEQYF. In DNA form, the CDR3 reads TGTGCCAGCAGTTTACCGAGAACACCCACCAAGTACGAGCAGTACTTC.

This clonotype is judged medium-sized. V gene TRBV7-9 combines with J gene TRBJ2-7; D gene unclear. V was pared by 4 bases and J by 4 bases, with 23 bases between. There are 17 residues in the CDR3. Looked up from germline, CDR1 is SEHNR and CDR2 is FQNEAQ (reference sequence). The DNA for the CDR3 is TGTGCCAGCAGCTCCGGCGGTGGAATCTCCGGCAGTTACGAGCAGTACTTC. This encodes CASSSGGGISGSYEQYF.

In its sample, this clonotype was seen a few times. The genes are TRBV11-3 and TRBJ2-2; possible D gene TRBD1, 5 bases. CDR1 SGHNT and CDR2 YENEEA come from the germline V gene. The CDR3 totals 13 residues. Between the trimmed V and J ends, which lost 5 bases and 5 bases, there was a span of 9 bases. The DNA for the CDR3 is TGTGCCAGCAGCCCCAGGGATACCGGGGAGCTGTTTTTT. Translation: CASSPRDTGELFF.

The sample holds a few counts of this clonotype. J is TRBJ1-5 and V is TRBV7-2; D is uncertain. CDR3 length equals 13 residues. V gave up 5 bases and J gave up 5 bases, with 10 bases separating them. Germline CDR1 SGHTA, CDR2 FQGNSA. In DNA, the CDR3 is TGTGCCAGCAGCACCGTGACTGATCAGCCCCAGCATTTT. This encodes CASSTVTDQPQHF.

The chain combines TRBV20-1 with TRBJ2-7; 10 nucleotides align to TRBD2. Germline lookup yields CDR1 DFQATT and CDR2 SNEGSKA (reference sequence). This CDR3 is built from 14 residues. Germline trimming cut 3 bases from V and 4 bases from J; bases unmatched to any gene: 6. The CDR3 coding sequence is TGCAGTGCTAGCTTAGCGGGAGGCGGGTACGAGCAGTACTTC. It encodes CSASLAGGGYEQYF.

This rearrangement joins TRBV20-1 to TRBJ2-3, with a weak D call TRBD1 (6 bases). V dropped 5 bases and J dropped 2 bases, with 20 bases sitting between them. The CDR3 is 16 amino acids. Germline-derived CDR1 and CDR2 are DFQATT and SNEGSKA (reference sequence). CDR3 DNA sequence: TGCAGTGCTCCTGTTAGTTCGACAGGTTCCACAGATACGCAGTATTTT. As protein: CSAPVSSTGSTDTQYF.

V gene TRBV20-1 combines with J gene TRBJ2-1; 7 bases are shared with TRBD1. Trimming at V came to 0 bases and at J to 3 bases, leaving 2 bases not matched to a gene. The CDR3 spans 14 residues. Germline assignment: CDR1 DFQATT and CDR2 SNEGSKA (reference sequence). This CDR3 reads CSARDDRDYNEQFF. The CDR3 DNA is TGCAGTGCTAGAGATGACAGGGACTACAATGAGCAGTTCTTC.

This clonotype was found a few times. J is TRBJ1-2 and V is TRBV6-2 or TRBV6-3, with 8 bases identical to TRBD1. The length of the CDR3 is 13 residues. After removal of 6 bases from V and 5 bases from J, the junction contained 5 bases not matched to a gene. Germline V gene sequence: CDR1 MNHEY, CDR2 SVGEGT. CDR3 loop: CASRMTGEYGYTF. CDR3 in DNA: TGTGCCAGCAGGATGACAGGGGAATATGGCTACACCTTC.

This clonotype was detected a few times. The rearrangement links TRBV20-1 to TRBJ2-1, with a tentative D call TRBD2 (6 bases). This CDR3 spans 14 amino acids. CDR1 DFQATT and CDR2 SNEGSKA come from the germline V gene (reference sequence). Deletions cut 3 bases from V and 9 bases from J, with 18 bases between. CDR3: CSASQRRGRPEQFF. The CDR3 nucleotides are TGCAGTGCTAGTCAAAGACGGGGGAGGCCTGAGCAGTTCTTC.